A single sample is the source of the 21 T cell receptor beta chains below, sequenced in a study of T cells after yellow fever vaccination. TCRdb processed the 5' RACE reads anew with MiXCR; each CDR3 protein has one entry. This table has around 300,000 distinct CDR3 sequences, 10% to 15% appearing once. The sequenced sample was CD4+ T cells sorted from PBMCs, obtained 45 days after the yellow fever booster vaccination. The receptors were sampled from a man between 25 and 39 years old who received the YFV17D yellow fever vaccine.

The chain links TRBV7-9 to TRBJ2-5, with TRBD2 matching 7 bases. The CDR3 runs to 14 residues. Per germline, CDR1 SEHNR and CDR2 FQNEAQ (reference sequence). The junction had 5 bases not matched to a gene; V was cut back by 6 bases and J by 1 base. The CDR3 reads CASSRDYLQETQYF. For the CDR3, the DNA is TGTGCCAGCAGTCGGGACTACCTCCAAGAGACCCAGTACTTC.

The sample holds a few counts of this clonotype. This chain links TRBV7-8 with TRBJ2-3; no firm D call. The V end was cut by 5 bases, the J end by 0 bases, with 9 bases between. Germline CDR1 is SGHVS and CDR2 is FQNEAQ. The CDR3 covers 14 residues. The CDR3 DNA reads as TGTGCCAGCAGCGCGAGACTTAGCACAGATACGCAGTATTTT. Translating it yields CASSARLSTDTQYF.

The V and J genes are TRBV12-3 or TRBV12-4 and TRBJ2-2; a possible D gene is TRBD1 (6 bases). V lost 7 bases and J lost 1, with 7 bases in between. The CDR3 has 13 amino acids. CDR3 sequence: CASTRGNTGELFF. The CDR3 DNA reads TGTGCCAGCACCAGGGGGAACACCGGGGAGCTGTTTTTT.

This clonotype appeared a few times. The chain couples TRBV15 to TRBJ2-3; 12 nucleotides match TRBD2. Germline-derived CDR1 and CDR2 are LNHNV and YYDKDF (reference sequence). This CDR3 region has 15 residues. The V segment lost 8 bases and the J segment 9 bases; nucleotides outside the gene matches: 12. CDR3 DNA: TGTGCCACCTCGAATCCGGGACTAGCGGGCGACACGCAGTATTTT. This gives the protein CATSNPGLAGDTQYF.

This chain uses TRBV20-1 with TRBJ2-5, with D unclear. CDR1 is DFQATT and CDR2 is SNEGSKA in the germline V gene (reference sequence). The CDR3 runs 13 residues. Deletions cut 3 bases from V and 5 bases from J, with 13 bases between. In nucleotides, the CDR3 is TGCAGTGCTAGTAGAGTCGAACGGGAGACCCAGTACTTC. Its translation: CSASRVERETQYF.

The V call is TRBV3-1, the J call TRBJ2-1; the match to TRBD1 covers 7 bases. Germline lookup yields CDR1 LGHDT and CDR2 YNNKEL (reference sequence). The length of the CDR3 is 13 residues. Trimming cost V 7 bases and J 10 bases; bases outside gene matches: 10. DNA for the CDR3: TGTGCCAGCAACTATTTAGGGGGCCCAGAGCAGTTCTTC. This translates into CASNYLGGPEQFF.

This clonotype was seen only a few times. The chain couples TRBV4-2 to TRBJ2-3; TRBD1 matches at 10 bases. This CDR3 is 15 amino acids long. Looked up from germline, CDR1 is LGHNA and CDR2 is YNFKEQ. V was clipped by 4 bases and J by 4 bases; unmatched bases: 5. In DNA, the CDR3 is TGTGCCAGCAGCCGCGGCGGACAGGGGGCAGATACGCAGTATTTT. Its translation is CASSRGGQGADTQYF.

The sample holds many counts of this clonotype. The V gene is TRBV7-3, the J gene TRBJ2-1, with 9 bases fitting TRBD2. The junction had 6 bases not matched to a gene; V was cut back by 7 bases and J by 2 bases. Germline V gene data show CDR1 as SGHTA and CDR2 as FQGTGA. This CDR3 spans 15 amino acids. Here the CDR3 DNA reads TGTGCCAGCAAAGTTAGCGGGAGTCCCTACAATGAGCAGTTCTTC. Its protein is CASKVSGSPYNEQFF.

This chain uses TRBV27 with TRBJ2-3; unclear D gene. Trimming removed 2 bases at V and 0 bases at J, with 12 bases between. Germline-derived CDR1 and CDR2 are MNHEY and SMNVEV (reference sequence). The CDR3 sequence is 16 residues long. CDR3 amino acids: CASSLRAGISTDTQYF. CDR3 nucleotides: TGTGCCAGCAGTTTACGGGCAGGAATAAGCACAGATACGCAGTATTTT.

The CDR3 region is CASSPDREPTGELFF. DNA for the CDR3: TGTGCCAGCAGCCCCGACAGGGAACCCACCGGGGAGCTGTTTTTT. The chain couples TRBV6-2 or TRBV6-3 to TRBJ2-2, with 7 nucleotides matching TRBD1. Germline CDR1 MNHEY, CDR2 SVGEGT. J gave up 4 bases and V 6 bases, and 8 bases lay outside the gene matches. The length of the CDR3 is 15 residues.

Remarks on this clonotype: A read error may produce the germline difference seen at one junction end. The CDR3 bases are TGCGCCATCAGCTTGATAGCGGGAGGGTTTAGTAATGAGCAGTTCTTC. As protein: CAISLIAGGFSNEQFF. The chain couples TRBV5-1 to TRBJ2-1, with 11 bases lining up with TRBD2. In germline, CDR1 is SGHRS, CDR2 YFSETQ. CDR3 length: 16 amino acids.

This clonotype was seen only a few times. The rearrangement joins TRBV20-1 to TRBJ2-7; 7 bases are shared with TRBD1. CDR1 is DFQATT and CDR2 is SNEGSKA in the germline V gene (reference sequence). This CDR3 spans 13 amino acids. V shed 3 bases and J 4 bases; nucleotides not matched to a gene: 6. CDR3 DNA: TGCAGTGCTAGGACAGGGAATCGATACGAGCAGTACTTC. Amino acids: CSARTGNRYEQYF.

The chain joins TRBV7-2 to TRBJ2-5; maybe TRBD2 (6 bases). V was clipped by 4 bases and J by 3 bases, with 9 bases between them. Germline values: CDR1 SGHTA, CDR2 FQGNSA. The CDR3 contains 13 residues. CDR3 region: CASSSGLKETQYF. The CDR3, as DNA: TGTGCCAGCAGCTCCGGACTAAAAGAGACCCAGTACTTC.

The table lists this clonotype with a few counts. The chain combines TRBV7-2 with TRBJ2-7, with D possibly matching TRBD2 (6 bases). Germline V gene data show CDR1 as SGHTA and CDR2 as FQGNSA. Trimming removed 1 base at V and 6 bases at J, with 16 bases between. This CDR3 has 15 amino acids. CDR3 sequence (DNA): TGTGCCAGCAGCTTAGGGCGTGGGGGGACCTTCGAGCAGTACTTC. It specifies CASSLGRGGTFEQYF.

The chain uses TRBV7-2 and TRBJ2-5; D is perhaps TRBD1 or TRBD2 (6 bases each). The CDR3 consists of 14 residues. The ends were cut back, 5 bases at V and 5 bases at J, with 15 bases in the middle. Germline V lookup: CDR1 SGHTA, CDR2 FQGNSA. The CDR3 DNA is TGTGCCAGCAGCCTGAAAGGGGGGCGGGAGACCCAGTACTTC. It is translated as CASSLKGGRETQYF. Together with reference TRBV7-2 and TRBJ2-5, the CDR3 gives the full variable domain: GAGVSQSPSNKVTEKGKDVELRCDPISGHTALYWYRQSLGQGLEFLIYFQGNSAPDKSGLPSDRFSAERTGGSVSTLTIQRTQQEDSAVYLCASSLKGGRETQYFGPGTRLLVL.

This clonotype was counted between two and nine times. V gene TRBV4-3 combines with J gene TRBJ2-1; tentatively, D is TRBD1 or TRBD2 (5 bases each). CDR1 is LGHNA and CDR2 is YSLEER in the germline V gene. The ends were cut back, 0 bases at V and 4 bases at J, with 10 bases in the middle. The CDR3 consists of 15 residues. The CDR3 DNA is TGCGCCAGCAGCCAAGATCGGGGCCCGTACAATGAGCAGTTCTTC. Amino acid sequence: CASSQDRGPYNEQFF.

This clonotype was recorded a few times. The chain is built from TRBV20-1 and TRBJ2-3; D gene ambiguous. Between the trimmed V and J ends, which lost 7 bases and 1 base, there was a span of 12 bases. Germline V CDR1 and CDR2: DFQATT, SNEGSKA (reference sequence). The CDR3 loop spans 13 amino acids. The CDR3 nucleotides read TGCAGTGTAAGAGGTAAAGGCACAGATACGCAGTATTTT. Translating gives CSVRGKGTDTQYF.

The V call is TRBV11-3, the J call TRBJ2-1, with TRBD2 matching 9 bases. V gave up 8 bases and J gave up 2 bases; unmatched junction bases: 7. Germline assignment: CDR1 SGHNT and CDR2 YENEEA. The CDR3 length is 15 residues. CDR3 amino acids: CASSKAGGAYNEQFF. In DNA, the CDR3 is TGTGCCAGCTCCAAGGCGGGAGGGGCCTACAATGAGCAGTTCTTC.

There are a few counts of this clonotype. This chain links TRBV18 with TRBJ2-1, with D perhaps given as TRBD1 or TRBD2 (5 bases each). The V end was cut by 2 bases, the J end by 6 bases, with 14 bases between. Germline V CDR1 and CDR2: KGHSH, LQKENI. CDR3 length: 15 amino acids. The CDR3 coding sequence is TGTGCCAGCTCACCAGGGACGACGGTAGGCAATGAGCAGTTCTTC. It yields the protein CASSPGTTVGNEQFF.

CDR3 nucleotides: TGCAGTGCTAGAGATCTGGCTTACACAGATACGCAGTATTTT. This sequence encodes CSARDLAYTDTQYF. J is TRBJ2-3 and V is TRBV20-1; D gene uncertain. The CDR3 contains 14 residues. The V end lost 0 bases, the J end lost 2 bases, and 9 bases lay between the germline ends. The germline V gene has CDR1 DFQATT and CDR2 SNEGSKA (reference sequence).

In its sample, this clonotype was seen a few times. The junction does not match germline at one end; this may be a read error. V gene TRBV27 combines with J gene TRBJ1-2, with D perhaps matching TRBD1 (6 bases). The CDR3 sequence is 14 residues long. Germline V lookup: CDR1 MNHEY, CDR2 SMNVEV (reference sequence). CDR3 nucleotide sequence: TGTGCCAGCAGTTCCCGGGTGGGGGCGAGAGGCTACATCTTC. It specifies CASSSRVGARGYIF.